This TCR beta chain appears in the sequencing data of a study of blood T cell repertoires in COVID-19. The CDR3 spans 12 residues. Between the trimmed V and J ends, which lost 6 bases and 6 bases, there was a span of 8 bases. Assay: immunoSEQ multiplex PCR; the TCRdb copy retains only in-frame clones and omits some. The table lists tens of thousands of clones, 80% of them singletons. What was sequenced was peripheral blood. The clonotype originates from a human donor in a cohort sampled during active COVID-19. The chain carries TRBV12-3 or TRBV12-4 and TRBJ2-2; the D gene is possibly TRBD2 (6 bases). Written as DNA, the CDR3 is TGTGCCAGCAGGGGGGGAGCCGGGGAGCTGTTTTTT. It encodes CASRGGAGELFF.